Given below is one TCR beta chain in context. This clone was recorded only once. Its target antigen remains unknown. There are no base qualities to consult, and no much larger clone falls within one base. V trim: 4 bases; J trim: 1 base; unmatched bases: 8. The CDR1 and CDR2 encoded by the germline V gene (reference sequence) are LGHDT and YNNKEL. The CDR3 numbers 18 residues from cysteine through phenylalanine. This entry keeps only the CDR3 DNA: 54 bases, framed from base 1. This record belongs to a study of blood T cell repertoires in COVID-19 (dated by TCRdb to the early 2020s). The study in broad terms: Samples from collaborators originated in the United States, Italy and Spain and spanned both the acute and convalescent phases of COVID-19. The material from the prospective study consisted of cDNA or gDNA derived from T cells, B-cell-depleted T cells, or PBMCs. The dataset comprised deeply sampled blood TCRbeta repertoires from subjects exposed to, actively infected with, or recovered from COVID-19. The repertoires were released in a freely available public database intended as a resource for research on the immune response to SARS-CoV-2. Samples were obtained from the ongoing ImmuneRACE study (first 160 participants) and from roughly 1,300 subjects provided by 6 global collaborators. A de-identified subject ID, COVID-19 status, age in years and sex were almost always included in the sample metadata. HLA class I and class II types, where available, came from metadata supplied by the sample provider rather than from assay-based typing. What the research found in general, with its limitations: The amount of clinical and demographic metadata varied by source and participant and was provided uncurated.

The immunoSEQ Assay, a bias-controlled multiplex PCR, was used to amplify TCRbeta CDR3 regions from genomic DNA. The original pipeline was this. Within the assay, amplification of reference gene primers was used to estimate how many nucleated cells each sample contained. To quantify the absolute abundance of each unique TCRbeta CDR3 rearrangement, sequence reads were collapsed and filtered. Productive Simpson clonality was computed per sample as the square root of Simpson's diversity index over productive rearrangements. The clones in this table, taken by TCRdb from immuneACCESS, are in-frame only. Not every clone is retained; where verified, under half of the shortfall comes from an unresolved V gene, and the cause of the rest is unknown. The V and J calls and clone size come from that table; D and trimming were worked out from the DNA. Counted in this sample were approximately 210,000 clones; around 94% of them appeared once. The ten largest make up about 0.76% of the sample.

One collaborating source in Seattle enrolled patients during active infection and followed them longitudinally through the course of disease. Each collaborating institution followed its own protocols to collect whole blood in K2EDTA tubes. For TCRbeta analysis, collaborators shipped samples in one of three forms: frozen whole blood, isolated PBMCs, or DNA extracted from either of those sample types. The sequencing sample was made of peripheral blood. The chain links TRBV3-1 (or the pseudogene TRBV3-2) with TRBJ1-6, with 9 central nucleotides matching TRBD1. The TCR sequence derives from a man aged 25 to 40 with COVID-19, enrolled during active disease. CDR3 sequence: CASSLKTGGRSYNSPLHF. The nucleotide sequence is TGTGCCAGCAGCCTCAAGACAGGGGGTCGATCCTATAATTCACCCCTCCACTTT.